This TCR beta chain was obtained from a study of shared clonotypes between healthy human individuals. Sequencing was performed with immunoSEQ multiplex PCR; in TCRdb, only in-frame clones are kept and a portion is missing. The sample includes millions of clones, about 92% of them seen just once. The germline V gene has CDR1 LGHNA and CDR2 YSLEER. V lost 0 bases, J lost 2 bases, and 3 bases stayed unmatched. The CDR3 consists of 16 residues. This clone has only one observation. The split of CD4+ cells yielded CD45RA+ naive and CD45RA-negative memory subsets. The TCR originated in a man younger than 35 in good health. Some clones in this sample may be carry-over from other donors' samples. The chain has TRBV4-3 and TRBJ2-5, with 10 bases identical to TRBD2. The sequenced sample consisted of naive CD4+ T cells from PBMCs. Subset of the sample: CD45RA+ positively selected. CDR3 nucleotide sequence: TGCGCCAGCAGCCAAGAGGGGACTAGCGCGCAAGAGACCCAGTACTTC. Residues: CASSQEGTSAQETQYF.